One sample yielded the 24 T cell receptor beta chains listed below, sequenced in a study of metastatic and nonmetastatic thyroid tumors. TCRdb reprocessed the PCR reads via MiXCR. The sample has tens of thousands of clones; 3.5% to 5% are singletons. Patients had received no treatment of any kind before thyroid surgery. Sequences were obtained from blood. The receptor set was obtained from a female donor with papillary thyroid cancer or a benign thyroid nodule (not recorded which). Some clones in this sample may be carry-over from other donors' samples.

This clone has only a few counts. The V call is TRBV28, the J call TRBJ2-7, with 14 bases fitting TRBD2. The germline V gene has CDR1 MDHEN and CDR2 SYDVKM. The J segment lost 5 bases and the V segment lost 6 bases, leaving 18 bases of the junction unmatched. The CDR3 runs 19 residues. CDR3 residues: CASRPQGLAGVYSPDEQYF. As DNA, the CDR3 is TGTGCCAGCAGACCCCAGGGACTAGCGGGAGTTTATTCTCCCGACGAGCAGTACTTC. The variable domain in full, completed from reference TRBV28 and TRBJ2-7, reads DVKVTQSSRYLVKRTGEKVFLECVQDMDHENMFWYRQDPGLGLRLIYFSYDVKMKEKGDIPEGYSVSREKKERFSLILESASTNQTSMYLCASRPQGLAGVYSPDEQYFGPGTRLTVT.

This chain joins TRBV6-2 or TRBV6-3 and TRBJ2-7; the D gene is possibly TRBD2 (5 bases). Germline lookup yields CDR1 MNHEY and CDR2 SVGEGT. Trimming removed 10 bases at V and 5 bases at J, with 15 bases between. The CDR3 covers 12 residues. The CDR3 DNA is TGTGCCACTCTCGGGGTCTCTGACGAGCAGTACTTC. The encoded protein is CATLGVSDEQYF.

By proportion, this clone is medium-sized. The rearrangement joins TRBV27 to TRBJ1-6; weak D call: TRBD1 (5 bases). The CDR3 has 15 residues. Germline values: CDR1 MNHEY, CDR2 SMNVEV (reference sequence). Trimming removed 4 bases from V and 8 bases from J, with 15 bases in between. The CDR3 sequence: CASSWDGFKDSPLHF. The CDR3 DNA is TGTGCCAGCAGTTGGGACGGATTTAAAGATTCACCCCTCCACTTT.

In the case of this clone: A read error may account for a junction end that differs from germline. This chain joins TRBV20-1 and TRBJ1-2, with D hard to call. In germline, CDR1 is DFQATT, CDR2 SNEGSKA (reference sequence). The CDR3 runs 12 residues. CDR3 sequence reads: CSAREAGCGCTF. Here the CDR3 DNA reads TGCAGTGCTAGAGAGGCAGGTTGTGGCTGCACCTTC.

Only a few counts were recorded for this clone. The chain recombines TRBV2 with TRBJ2-7; D gene uncertain. CDR3 size: 13 residues. V lost 2 bases to trimming and J lost 2 bases, with 7 bases between them. Germline V lookup: CDR1 SNHLY, CDR2 FYNNEI. Here the CDR3 DNA reads TGTGCCAGCAGTGAATTAGTAGCCTACGAGCAGTACTTC. Its translation is CASSELVAYEQYF.

This clone was recorded many times. A much more abundant neighbour one base away suggests this may be a read error. In the same sample, other DNA sequences code for this CDR3. The chain has TRBV6-1 and TRBJ2-4; D unclear. There are 13 residues in the CDR3. Germline V CDR1 and CDR2: MNHNS, SASEGT. This CDR3 reads CASSVTAANIQYF. Here the CDR3 DNA reads TGTGCCAGCAGTGTCACGGCCGCAAACATCCAGTACTTC.

This clone was counted ten times or more. This may be a read error, as it is one base from a much larger clone. V usage is TRBV2 and J usage is TRBJ2-1; 7 bases match TRBD2. Germline V lookup: CDR1 SNHLY, CDR2 FYNNEI. The CDR3 is made up of 15 amino acids. The CDR3 region is CAGSLRSVGGDEQFF. The CDR3 nucleotides are TGTGCCGGCAGTCTGCGGAGCGTGGGGGGGGATGAGCAGTTCTTC.

This clone was seen many times. The chain carries TRBV20-1 and TRBJ2-7, with TRBD1 matching over 10 bases. V dropped 3 bases and J dropped 3; count of bases not matched to a gene: 2. CDR3 length equals 13 residues. Germline V gene data show CDR1 as DFQATT and CDR2 as SNEGSKA (reference sequence). The CDR3 sequence: CSARGTGDYEQYF. CDR3 sequence (DNA): TGCAGTGCTAGGGGGACAGGGGACTACGAGCAGTACTTC.

This clone showed up many times. CDR3 loop: CASSESTEYEQYF. The CDR3 DNA sequence: TGCGCCAGCAGTGAGTCTACCGAATACGAGCAGTACTTC. This chain joins TRBV10-1 and TRBJ2-7; D not resolved. CDR3 size: 13 residues. V was pared by 0 bases and J by 4 bases, with 7 bases between. Germline V lookup: CDR1 WNHNN, CDR2 SYGVQD (reference sequence).

In its sample, this clone was seen a few times. The CDR3 protein is CASRSGTGVNIQYF. DNA for the CDR3: TGTGCCAGCAGATCCGGGACAGGGGTAAACATTCAGTACTTC. V is TRBV2 and J is TRBJ2-4, with 10 nucleotides matching TRBD1. This CDR3 has 14 residues. In germline, CDR1 is SNHLY, CDR2 FYNNEI. V lost 6 bases, J lost 6 bases, and 5 bases stayed unmatched.

The chain joins TRBV12-3 or TRBV12-4 to TRBJ2-7, with TRBD2 identical over 10 bases. Trimming cost V 7 bases and J 6 bases; bases outside gene matches: 9. The CDR3 consists of 14 residues. This CDR3 is CASTPGLAPSEQYF. The CDR3 DNA reads as TGTGCCAGCACCCCGGGACTAGCGCCCAGCGAGCAGTACTTC.

The J gene is TRBJ2-7, the V gene TRBV6-1, with 9 bases lining up with TRBD1. The V and J ends lost 6 bases and 7 bases, in that order; junction bases with no gene match: 16. CDR1 is MNHNS and CDR2 is SASEGT in the germline V gene. CDR3 length: 16 residues. As DNA, the CDR3 is TGTGCCAGCAGACCCGACAGGGGGAGAACTACTAGGGAGCAGTACTTC. The encoded protein is CASRPDRGRTTREQYF.

This clone has at least ten counts. This rearrangement joins TRBV30 to TRBJ2-7, with 12 nucleotides matching TRBD2. The CDR3 runs 14 residues. In germline, CDR1 is GTSNPN, CDR2 SVGIG (reference sequence). CDR3 sequence (DNA): TGTGCGTATGACCTCGGACTAGCGGGATACGAGCAGTACTTC. Its protein product is CAYDLGLAGYEQYF.

This chain uses TRBV5-8 with TRBJ2-7; TRBD1 might be the D (5 bases). The V gene's germline CDR1 is SGHTS and CDR2 YDEGEE. CDR3 length equals 16 residues. With 4 bases removed from V and 7 bases from J, the gap between germline ends came to 24 bases. CDR3 in amino acids: CASSRLGAPLKSEQYF. The CDR3 region has the DNA TGTGCCAGCAGCCGACTTGGGGCGCCCCTTAAGAGTGAGCAGTACTTC. Using reference TRBV5-8 and TRBJ2-7 for the parts outside the CDR3, the full variable domain is EAGVTQSPTHLIKTRGQQATLRCSPISGHTSVYWYQQALGLGLQFLLWYDEGEERNRGNFPPRFSGRQFPNYSSELNVNALELEDSALYLCASSRLGAPLKSEQYFGPGTRLTVT.

Relative to its sample, this clone is medium-sized. The chain is built from TRBV12-3 or TRBV12-4 and TRBJ1-6; 8 bases line up with TRBD1. The CDR3 length is 15 residues. The V segment lost 3 bases and the J segment 8 bases; nucleotides outside the gene matches: 6. The chain's CDR3 is CASSFGDRTYSPLHF. In DNA, the CDR3 is TGTGCCAGCAGTTTTGGGGACAGGACCTATTCACCCCTCCACTTT.

A few counts support this clone. The chain has TRBV28 and TRBJ1-2, with 7 nucleotides matching TRBD1. This CDR3 has 12 amino acids. Per the germline V gene, CDR1 is MDHEN and CDR2 is SYDVKM. V shed 2 bases and J 8 bases; nucleotides not matched to a gene: 2. CDR3 sequence reads: CASSLTGEGYTF. The CDR3 coding sequence is TGTGCCAGCAGTTTAACAGGGGAGGGCTACACCTTC.

The CDR3 DNA reads as TGTGCCAGCACCGTGACAGGGTCGAACTATGGCTACACCTTC. This sequence encodes CASTVTGSNYGYTF. V and J are TRBV6-4 and TRBJ1-2; 7 positions match TRBD1. The CDR3 consists of 14 residues. The V gene end was trimmed by 7 bases and the J gene end by 2 bases; junction bases not matched to a gene: 7. Germline-derived CDR1 and CDR2 are MRHNA and SNTAGT.

This clone was seen repeatedly, ten times or more. The J gene is TRBJ2-1, the V gene TRBV6-1; 11 bases are shared with TRBD2. CDR1 and CDR2 from the germline V gene are MNHNS and SASEGT. There are 17 residues in the CDR3. Trimming cost V 5 bases and J 2 bases; bases outside gene matches: 8. The CDR3 DNA follows: TGTGCCAGCAGTTCCCTAGCACTAGCGGGAGCCTACAATGAGCAGTTCTTC. Amino acid sequence: CASSSLALAGAYNEQFF.

This clone appeared a few times. A read error may produce the germline difference seen at one junction end. The chain recombines TRBV10-3 with TRBJ2-2; 10 bases are shared with TRBD2. The CDR3 totals 24 residues. Per germline, CDR1 ENHRY and CDR2 SYGVKD. The CDR3 protein is CVISEGAGTDSKREGSNEHRGAVF. The DNA of the CDR3 is TGTGTCATCAGTGAGGGGGCCGGGACAGACTCTAAGCGGGAGGGCTCAAATGAACACCGGGGAGCTGTTTTT.

Ten or more counts support this clone. The chain combines TRBV19 with TRBJ1-2; D uncertain. Germline V CDR1 and CDR2: LNHDA, SQIVND (reference sequence). Trimming pared 4 bases from V and 10 bases from J, leaving 16 bases between. This CDR3 has 13 amino acids. CDR3 sequence: CASSTPLGRNYTF. In DNA, the CDR3 is TGTGCCAGTAGTACCCCCCTAGGCCGGAACTACACCTTC.

Many counts were recorded for this clone. The chain carries TRBV19 and TRBJ1-3; D gene unclear. The CDR3 has 14 amino acids. CDR1 is LNHDA and CDR2 is SQIVND in the germline V gene (reference sequence). Deletions cut 4 bases from V and 0 bases from J, with 7 bases between. CDR3 DNA sequence: TGTGCCAGTAGTACTCAAATCTCTGGAAACACCATATATTTT. It specifies CASSTQISGNTIYF.

The DNA of the CDR3 is TGCAGTGCTAGAGGGGACTACTACAATGAGCAGTTCTTC. Its translation is CSARGDYYNEQFF. This sequence joins TRBV20-1 and TRBJ2-1, with 7 bases lining up with TRBD2. Trimming cost V 1 base and J 3 bases; bases outside gene matches: 0. Germline values: CDR1 DFQATT, CDR2 SNEGSKA (reference sequence). CDR3 length equals 13 residues.

The V and J genes are TRBV10-1 and TRBJ2-2, with TRBD1 as a possible D gene (7 bases). V was trimmed by 3 bases and J by 4 bases, leaving 15 bases between them. The CDR3 sequence is 16 residues long. From germline, CDR1 is WNHNN and CDR2 SYGVQD (reference sequence). The CDR3: CASSEAGGGITGELFF. CDR3 sequence (DNA): TGCGCCAGCAGTGAAGCAGGGGGAGGAATCACCGGGGAGCTGTTTTTT.

In this sample, this clone is medium-sized. J is TRBJ2-7 and V is TRBV10-3; no clear D. Looked up from germline, CDR1 is ENHRY and CDR2 is SYGVKD. The CDR3 extends over 14 amino acids. Trimming left V 10 bases short and J 4 bases short, with 20 bases between. The chain's CDR3 is CASNPDWSLYEQYF. The CDR3, as DNA: TGTGCCAGTAACCCGGATTGGAGCCTATACGAGCAGTACTTC.